The 24 T cell receptor beta chains below all came from one sample that was sequenced in a study of control samples from healthy donors and cancer patients. Profiling relied on immunoSEQ multiplex PCR, and the TCRdb table lists in-frame clones only, not all of them. The repertoire holds 100,000 to 150,000 clones, with roughly 87% as singletons. Source material: blood. These receptors all stem from a man between 18 and 35 years old in good health.

This sequence joins TRBV7-3 and TRBJ2-3, with TRBD2 matching 16 bases. Germline V gives CDR1 SGHTA, CDR2 FQGTGA. V dropped 0 bases and J dropped 4; count of bases not matched to a gene: 1. There are 17 residues in the CDR3. Here the CDR3 reads CASSLTGLAGGPDTQYF. In DNA form, the CDR3 reads TGTGCCAGCAGCTTAACGGGACTAGCGGGAGGGCCAGATACGCAGTATTTT.

CDR3 bases: TGTGCCAGCAGCGAGGCCGCGGGAACAAACACTGAAGCTTTCTTT. Translated: CASSEAAGTNTEAFF. V is TRBV21-1 and J is TRBJ1-1. TRBV21-1 is reported as a pseudogene. CDR3 size: 15 residues.

Only one count was recorded for this clone. The chain couples TRBV9 to TRBJ2-1; the match to TRBD1 covers 9 bases. Germline loops: CDR1 SGDLS, CDR2 YYNGEE. This CDR3 comprises 19 residues. V lost 3 bases to trimming and J lost 4 bases; unmatched junction nucleotides: 17. CDR3 protein: CASSAGPLTGTGTYNEQFF. CDR3 bases: TGTGCCAGCAGCGCGGGCCCCCTCACCGGGACAGGGACTTACAATGAGCAGTTCTTC.

This sequence joins TRBV9 and TRBJ2-3; 9 bases fit TRBD1. This CDR3 is 16 amino acids long. The J segment lost 4 bases and the V segment lost 3 bases, leaving 9 bases of the junction unmatched. Germline loops: CDR1 SGDLS, CDR2 YYNGEE. The CDR3 reads CASSASGTGIADTQYF. The DNA of the CDR3 is TGTGCCAGCAGCGCCAGCGGGACAGGGATCGCAGATACGCAGTATTTT.

This chain uses TRBV9 with TRBJ1-6, with D unclear. Deletions cut 2 bases from V and 0 bases from J, with 3 bases between. Looked up from germline, CDR1 is SGDLS and CDR2 is YYNGEE. The CDR3 runs 14 residues. The chain's CDR3 is CASSVSSYNSPLHF. The CDR3 coding sequence is TGTGCCAGCAGCGTGAGCTCCTATAATTCACCCCTCCACTTT.

The chain uses TRBV28 and TRBJ1-1, with 7 bases matching TRBD1. V dropped 3 bases and J dropped 5; count of bases not matched to a gene: 6. Germline CDR1 MDHEN, CDR2 SYDVKM. The CDR3 is made up of 14 amino acids. CDR3 sequence reads: CASSFDRVWTEAFF. The CDR3 nucleotides read TGTGCCAGCAGTTTTGACAGGGTCTGGACTGAAGCTTTCTTT.

The V call is TRBV5-8, the J call TRBJ2-7; D may be TRBD2 (7 bases). CDR3 size: 16 residues. Germline CDR1 reads SGHTS; CDR2 reads YDEGEE. The V gene lost 4 bases and the J gene lost 6 bases, with 23 bases spanning the gap. The CDR3 is CASSRGGGQLVGEQYF. CDR3 DNA sequence: TGTGCCAGCAGCCGAGGGGGGGGCCAGCTAGTCGGCGAGCAGTACTTC.

J is TRBJ1-5 and V is TRBV7-9; D is uncertain. Germline CDR1 SEHNR, CDR2 FQNEAQ (reference sequence). V lost 4 bases, J lost 5 bases, and 9 bases lay in between. The CDR3 has 13 amino acids. In DNA form, the CDR3 reads TGTGCCAGCAGCTCAAACAGAGATCAGCCCCAGCATTTT. Translated, it gives CASSSNRDQPQHF.

The V gene is TRBV1, the J gene TRBJ1-1; no check of the table's D call, TRBD1, against the DNA was made. TRBV1 is classified as a pseudogene. The CDR3 loop spans 18 amino acids. CDR3 amino acids: CTSSQHSQGVKMDTEAFF. As DNA, the CDR3 is TGCACCAGCAGCCAACACTCACAGGGGGTAAAGATGGACACTGAAGCTTTCTTT.

The J gene is TRBJ2-7, the V gene TRBV2; D gene uncertain. The germline CDR1 and CDR2 sequences are SNHLY and FYNNEI. The CDR3 is made up of 13 amino acids. The ends were cut back, 6 bases at V and 2 bases at J, with 11 bases in the middle. In DNA, the CDR3 is TGTGCCAGCAGCCAAACCACAGCCTACGAGCAGTACTTC. Its protein is CASSQTTAYEQYF.

The rearrangement uses TRBV6-5 and TRBJ2-2; 10 bases align to TRBD2. The V gene end was trimmed by 4 bases and the J gene end by 7 bases; junction bases not matched to a gene: 9. Looked up from germline, CDR1 is MNHEY and CDR2 is SVGAGI. There are 16 residues in the CDR3. Here the CDR3 DNA reads TGTGCCAGCAGTTCCCCTAGCGGGAGATTCGGCGGGGAGCTGTTTTTT. This encodes CASSSPSGRFGGELFF.

This chain connects TRBV28 to TRBJ1-2; D remains ambiguous. This CDR3 is 13 amino acids long. Trimming took off 6 bases at V and 8 bases at J, with 16 bases between the two ends. CDR1 and CDR2 from the germline V gene are MDHEN and SYDVKM. The CDR3 DNA sequence: TGTGCCAGCAGGATGCCGAGGGTGGAGGGCTACACCTTC. Amino acid sequence: CASRMPRVEGYTF.

This clone was counted once. The V and J genes are TRBV30 and TRBJ1-1; D gene unclear. This CDR3 comprises 14 residues. Germline loops: CDR1 GTSNPN, CDR2 SVGIG (reference sequence). Trimming cost V 4 bases and J 6 bases, with 18 bases left between them. CDR3 sequence (DNA): TGTGCCTGGAAGGAAGTCAACCTCGCCGCTGAAGCTTTCTTT. Amino acid sequence: CAWKEVNLAAEAFF.

V is TRBV18 and J is TRBJ1-4; D remains unclear. The CDR3 spans 15 residues. Trimming removed 1 base from V and 2 bases from J, with 8 bases in between. Germline V gene data show CDR1 as KGHSH and CDR2 as LQKENI. For the CDR3, the DNA is TGTGCCAGCTCACCACAGGATGCGACTAATGAAAAACTGTTTTTT. Translated: CASSPQDATNEKLFF.

The CDR3 DNA is TGTGCCAGCAGCTTGAGGCAGGGGACAGATACGCAGTATTTT. Translation gives CASSLRQGTDTQYF. This chain joins TRBV5-6 and TRBJ2-3, with D possibly TRBD1 on 6 matching bases. Germline CDR1 reads SGHDT; CDR2 reads YYEEEE. V lost 1 base to trimming and J lost 3 bases, with 9 bases between them. The CDR3 loop spans 14 amino acids.

The genes are TRBV19 and TRBJ2-7; 7 positions agree with TRBD2. The CDR3 extends over 15 amino acids. In germline, CDR1 is LNHDA, CDR2 SQIVND (reference sequence). Trimming at V came to 5 bases and at J to 0 bases, leaving 7 bases not matched to a gene. CDR3 in amino acids: CASSSPGLGSYEQYF. In nucleotides, the CDR3 is TGTGCCAGTAGTTCACCAGGACTAGGCTCCTACGAGCAGTACTTC.

Only a few counts were recorded for this clone. The chain is built from TRBV2 and TRBJ1-2, with D unresolved. CDR3 length equals 14 residues. Trimming took 5 bases from V and 3 from J, leaving 13 bases between them. Looked up from germline, CDR1 is SNHLY and CDR2 is FYNNEI. As DNA, the CDR3 is TGTGCCAGCAGTTTAAGGGAGTCGGACTATGGCTACACCTTC. Protein sequence: CASSLRESDYGYTF.

The chain employs TRBV20-1 and TRBJ1-5; no definite D call. Trimming stripped 3 bases from V and 6 bases from J, with 9 bases between. The CDR3 consists of 12 residues. Germline lookup yields CDR1 DFQATT and CDR2 SNEGSKA (reference sequence). The CDR3 nucleotides are TGCAGTGCTAGTGTCACAATTCAGCCCCAGCATTTT. Translating it yields CSASVTIQPQHF.

The rearrangement links TRBV20-1 to TRBJ1-5; no definite D call. Trimming took off 3 bases at V and 5 bases at J, with 17 bases between the two ends. The CDR3 contains 15 residues. In germline, CDR1 is DFQATT, CDR2 SNEGSKA (reference sequence). The CDR3 DNA reads as TGCAGTGCTAGTGTTACCGGACGTGGTGATCAGCCCCAGCATTTT. Its translation: CSASVTGRGDQPQHF.

The chain recombines TRBV27 with TRBJ1-4; D call uncertain. Germline assignment: CDR1 MNHEY and CDR2 SMNVEV (reference sequence). Trimming cost V 8 bases and J 3 bases, with 1 base left between them. This CDR3 comprises 10 residues. The CDR3 loop is CASPNEKLFF. The CDR3 DNA reads as TGTGCCAGCCCTAATGAAAAACTGTTTTTT.

The chain joins TRBV7-9 to TRBJ2-7; 12 nucleotides line up with TRBD1. The germline CDR1 and CDR2 sequences are SEHNR and FQNEAQ (reference sequence). V trimming: 4 bases; J trimming: 5 bases; junction bases outside the gene matches: 9. The CDR3 consists of 16 residues. CDR3 region: CASSSPGTGGFDEQYF. The DNA of the CDR3 is TGTGCCAGCAGCTCTCCCGGGACAGGGGGCTTCGACGAGCAGTACTTC.

This clone was found once. The rearrangement links TRBV12-5 to TRBJ2-1; D may correspond to TRBD1 or TRBD2 (5 bases each). The germline V and J ends were trimmed by 4 bases and 9 bases, with 19 bases remaining between them. The germline V gene encodes CDR1 LGHNT and CDR2 FRNRAP. CDR3 size: 15 residues. CDR3 nucleotides: TGTGCTAGTGGTTCTATGCTAGGGACCCAGGGTGAGCAGTTCTTC. It translates to CASGSMLGTQGEQFF.

This clone was seen only once. The chain couples TRBV29-1 to TRBJ2-2; TRBD2 agrees at 7 bases. V was clipped by 4 bases and J by 4 bases; unmatched bases: 6. Germline V CDR1 and CDR2: SQVTM, ANQGSEA. The CDR3 sequence is 14 residues long. CDR3 DNA sequence: TGCAGCGTTGGGGCGGGAGCGGTCACCGGGGAGCTGTTTTTT. It encodes CSVGAGAVTGELFF.

This chain joins TRBV3-1 (or the pseudogene TRBV3-2) and TRBJ2-1, with 7 bases matching TRBD2. This CDR3 region has 18 residues. Per germline, CDR1 LGHDT and CDR2 YNNKEL (reference sequence). The J segment lost 7 bases and the V segment lost 5 bases, leaving 20 bases of the junction unmatched. The CDR3 sequence is CASSGIFYKAGLWNEQFF. The CDR3 region has the DNA TGTGCCAGCAGCGGCATTTTCTACAAAGCGGGATTGTGGAATGAGCAGTTCTTC.